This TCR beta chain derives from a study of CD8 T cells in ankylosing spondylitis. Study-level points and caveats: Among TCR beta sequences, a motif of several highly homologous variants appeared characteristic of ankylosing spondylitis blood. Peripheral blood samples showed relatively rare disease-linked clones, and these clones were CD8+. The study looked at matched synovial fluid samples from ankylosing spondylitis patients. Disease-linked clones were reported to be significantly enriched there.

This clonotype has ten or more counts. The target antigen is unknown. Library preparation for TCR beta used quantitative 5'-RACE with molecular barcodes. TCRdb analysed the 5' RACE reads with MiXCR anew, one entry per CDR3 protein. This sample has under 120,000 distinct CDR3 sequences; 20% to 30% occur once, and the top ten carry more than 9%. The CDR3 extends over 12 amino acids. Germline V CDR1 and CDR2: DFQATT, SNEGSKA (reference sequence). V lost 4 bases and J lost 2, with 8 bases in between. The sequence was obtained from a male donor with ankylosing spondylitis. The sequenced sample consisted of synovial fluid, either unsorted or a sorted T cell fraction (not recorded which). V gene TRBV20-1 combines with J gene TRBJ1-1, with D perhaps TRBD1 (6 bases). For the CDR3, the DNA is TGCAGTGCTAAGGGGGGAAACACTGAAGCTTTCTTT. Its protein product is CSAKGGNTEAFF.